The text below deals with one T cell receptor beta chain. Its antigen is unknown. The sample originates from a study of T cell repertoires in cytomegalovirus infection. At the level of the study: Recently identified HLA-C-restricted CMV epitopes and well-studied HLA-B-restricted CMV epitopes were used by the study. Study results and caveats: Ex vivo responses were dominated by HLA-C-restricted CMV-specific TCR beta clonotypes.

From the reads, TCRdb called clonotypes with MiXCR, one entry per CDR3 protein. Seen here are hundreds of thousands of distinct CDR3 sequences, about 28% observed once, and the top ten hold about 20%. The CDR3 sequence is 12 residues long. Germline-derived CDR1 and CDR2 are ENHRY and SYGVKD. The germline V and J ends were trimmed by 9 bases and 4 bases, with 12 bases remaining between them. The chain joins TRBV10-3 to TRBJ1-2; possible D gene TRBD1, 5 bases. The sample in question was cultured PBMCs, obtained from culture after CMV antigen stimulation. This clonotype originated in a human donor in good health (CMV status not recorded). Some clones in this sample may be carry-over from other donors' samples. This chain's CDR3 is CAIPEGAYGYTF. In nucleotides, the CDR3 is TGTGCCATTCCCGAAGGGGCCTATGGCTACACCTTC.